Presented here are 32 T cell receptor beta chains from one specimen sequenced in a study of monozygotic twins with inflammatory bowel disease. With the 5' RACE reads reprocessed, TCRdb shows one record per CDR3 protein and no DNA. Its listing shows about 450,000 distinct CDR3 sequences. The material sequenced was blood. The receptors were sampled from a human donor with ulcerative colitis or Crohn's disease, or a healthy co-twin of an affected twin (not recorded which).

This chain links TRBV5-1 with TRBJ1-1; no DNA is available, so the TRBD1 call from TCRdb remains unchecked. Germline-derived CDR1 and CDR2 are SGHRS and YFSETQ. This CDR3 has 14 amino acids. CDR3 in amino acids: CASSLALRATEAFF.

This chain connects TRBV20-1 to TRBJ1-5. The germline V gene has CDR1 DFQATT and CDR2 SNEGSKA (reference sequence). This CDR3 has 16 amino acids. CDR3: CSARDGSAVANQPQHF.

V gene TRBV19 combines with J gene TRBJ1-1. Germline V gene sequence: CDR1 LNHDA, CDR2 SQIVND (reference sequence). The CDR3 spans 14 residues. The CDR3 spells CASSIGAVNTEAFF.

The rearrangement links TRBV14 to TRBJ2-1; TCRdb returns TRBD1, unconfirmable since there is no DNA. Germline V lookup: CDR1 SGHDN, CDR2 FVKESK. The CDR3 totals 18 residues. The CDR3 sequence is CASSPDLRGVSSYNEQFF.

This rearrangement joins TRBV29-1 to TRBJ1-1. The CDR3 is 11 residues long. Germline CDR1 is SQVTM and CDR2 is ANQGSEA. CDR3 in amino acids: CSGFLNTEAFF.

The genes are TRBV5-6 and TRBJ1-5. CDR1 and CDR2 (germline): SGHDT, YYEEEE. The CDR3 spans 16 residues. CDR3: CASSYERGVPNQPQHF. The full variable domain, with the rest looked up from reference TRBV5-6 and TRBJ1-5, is DAGVTQSPTHLIKTRGQQVTLRCSPKSGHDTVSWYQQALGQGPQFIFQYYEEEERQRGNFPDRFSGHQFPNYSSELNVNALLLGDSALYLCASSYERGVPNQPQHFGDGTRLSIL.

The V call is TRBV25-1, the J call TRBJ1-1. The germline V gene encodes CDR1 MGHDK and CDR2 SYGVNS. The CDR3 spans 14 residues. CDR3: CASSEVNQNTEAFF.

CDR3 loop: CASSEQGRRSYNEQFF. The rearrangement links TRBV6-1 to TRBJ2-1; TCRdb selects TRBD1, and the lack of DNA leaves this call unchecked. This CDR3 has 16 residues. The germline CDR1 and CDR2 sequences are MNHNS and SASEGT.

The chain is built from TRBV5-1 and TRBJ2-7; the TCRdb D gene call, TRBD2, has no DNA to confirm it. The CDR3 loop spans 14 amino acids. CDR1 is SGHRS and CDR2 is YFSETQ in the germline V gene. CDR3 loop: CASSLGTAAYEQYF.

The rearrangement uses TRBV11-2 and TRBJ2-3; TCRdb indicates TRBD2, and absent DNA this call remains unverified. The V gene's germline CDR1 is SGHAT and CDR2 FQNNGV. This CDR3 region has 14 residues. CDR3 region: CPSSKEGLRDTQYF.

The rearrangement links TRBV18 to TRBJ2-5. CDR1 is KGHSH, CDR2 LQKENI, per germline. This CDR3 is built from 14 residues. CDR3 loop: CASSRTTVEETQYF.

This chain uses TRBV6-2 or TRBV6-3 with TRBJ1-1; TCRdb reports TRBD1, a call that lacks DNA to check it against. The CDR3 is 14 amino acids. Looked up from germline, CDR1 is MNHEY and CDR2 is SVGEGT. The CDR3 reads CASSYSGGRTEAFF.

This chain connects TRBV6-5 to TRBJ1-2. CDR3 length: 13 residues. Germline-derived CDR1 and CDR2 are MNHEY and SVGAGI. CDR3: CASRGNNFYGYTF.

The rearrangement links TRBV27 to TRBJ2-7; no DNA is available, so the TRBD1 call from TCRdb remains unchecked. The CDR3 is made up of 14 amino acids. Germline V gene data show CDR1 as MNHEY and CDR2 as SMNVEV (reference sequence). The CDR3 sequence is CASSVDRFSYEQYF.

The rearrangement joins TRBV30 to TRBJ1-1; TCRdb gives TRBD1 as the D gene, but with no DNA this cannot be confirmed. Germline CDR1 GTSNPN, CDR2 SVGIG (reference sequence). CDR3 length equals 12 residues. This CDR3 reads CAWSTGGTEAFF. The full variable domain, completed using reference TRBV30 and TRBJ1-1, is SQTIHQWPATLVQPVGSPLSLECTVEGTSNPNLYWYRQAAGRGLQLLFYSVGIGQISSEVPQNLSASRPQDRQFILSSKKLLLSDSGFYLCAWSTGGTEAFFGQGTRLTVV.

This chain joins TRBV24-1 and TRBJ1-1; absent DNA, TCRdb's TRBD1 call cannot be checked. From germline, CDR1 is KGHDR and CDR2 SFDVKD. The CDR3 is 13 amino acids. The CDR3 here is CATSDWTGTEAFF.

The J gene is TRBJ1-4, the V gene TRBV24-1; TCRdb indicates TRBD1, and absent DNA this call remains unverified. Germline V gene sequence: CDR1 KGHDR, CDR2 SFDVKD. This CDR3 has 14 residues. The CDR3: CATSPGGEDEKLFF.

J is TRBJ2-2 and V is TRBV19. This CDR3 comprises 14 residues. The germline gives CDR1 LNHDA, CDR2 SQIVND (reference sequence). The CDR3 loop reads CASSFSWNTGELFF.

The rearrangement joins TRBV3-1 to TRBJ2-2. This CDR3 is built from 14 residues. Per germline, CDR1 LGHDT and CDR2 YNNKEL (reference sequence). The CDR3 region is CASSPRSYTGELFF.

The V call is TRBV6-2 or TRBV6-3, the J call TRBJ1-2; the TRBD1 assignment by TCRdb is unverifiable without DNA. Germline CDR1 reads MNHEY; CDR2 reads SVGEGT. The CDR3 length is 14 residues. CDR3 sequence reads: CATLEDRNFYGYTF.

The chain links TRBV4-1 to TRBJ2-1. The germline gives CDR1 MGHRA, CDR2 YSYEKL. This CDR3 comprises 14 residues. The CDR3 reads CASSQDALYNEQFF.

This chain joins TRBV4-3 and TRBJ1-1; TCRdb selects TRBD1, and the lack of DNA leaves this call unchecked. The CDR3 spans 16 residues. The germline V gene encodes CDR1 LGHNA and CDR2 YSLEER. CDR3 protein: CASSRTGVVLNTEAFF.

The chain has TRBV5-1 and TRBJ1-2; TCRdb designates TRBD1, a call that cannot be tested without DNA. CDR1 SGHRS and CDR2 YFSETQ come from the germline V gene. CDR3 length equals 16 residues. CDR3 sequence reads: CASSLVEQAIPYGYTF.

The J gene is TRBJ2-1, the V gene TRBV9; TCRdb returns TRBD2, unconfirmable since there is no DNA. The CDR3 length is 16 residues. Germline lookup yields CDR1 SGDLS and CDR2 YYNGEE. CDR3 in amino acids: CASSVMTSGGYNEQFF.

Here the CDR3 reads CASSGSDRGDRYGYTF. V usage is TRBV6-1 and J usage is TRBJ1-2; TCRdb indicates TRBD1, and absent DNA this call remains unverified. Germline V CDR1 and CDR2: MNHNS, SASEGT. CDR3 length: 16 residues.

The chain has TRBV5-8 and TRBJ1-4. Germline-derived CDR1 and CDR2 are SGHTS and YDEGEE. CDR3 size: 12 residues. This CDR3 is CASYSFAGKLFF. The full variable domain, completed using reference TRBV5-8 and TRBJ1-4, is EAGVTQSPTHLIKTRGQQATLRCSPISGHTSVYWYQQALGLGLQFLLWYDEGEERNRGNFPPRFSGRQFPNYSSELNVNALELEDSALYLCASYSFAGKLFFGSGTQLSVL.

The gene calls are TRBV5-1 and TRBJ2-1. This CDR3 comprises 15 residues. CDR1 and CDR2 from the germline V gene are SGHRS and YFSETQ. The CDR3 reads CASSPALSSYNEQFF.

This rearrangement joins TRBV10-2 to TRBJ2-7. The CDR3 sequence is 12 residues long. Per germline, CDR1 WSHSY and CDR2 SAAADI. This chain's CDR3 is CASSESATQQYF.

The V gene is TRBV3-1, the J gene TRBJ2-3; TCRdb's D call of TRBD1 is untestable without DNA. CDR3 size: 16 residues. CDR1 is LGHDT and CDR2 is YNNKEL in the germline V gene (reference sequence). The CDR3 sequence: CASSQEGGPVTDTQYF.

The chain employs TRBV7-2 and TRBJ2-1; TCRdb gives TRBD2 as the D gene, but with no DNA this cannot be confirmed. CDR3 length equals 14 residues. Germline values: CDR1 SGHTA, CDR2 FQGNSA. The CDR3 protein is CASSSRGSINEQFF.

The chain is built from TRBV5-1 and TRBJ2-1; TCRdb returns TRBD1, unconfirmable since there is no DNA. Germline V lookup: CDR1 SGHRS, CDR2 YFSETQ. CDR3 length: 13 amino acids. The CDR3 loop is CASSHGTTNEQFF.

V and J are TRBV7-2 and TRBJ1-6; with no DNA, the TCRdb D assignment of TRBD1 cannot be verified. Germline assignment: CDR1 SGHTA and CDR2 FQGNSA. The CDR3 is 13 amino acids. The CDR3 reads CASSPGAGSPLHF.